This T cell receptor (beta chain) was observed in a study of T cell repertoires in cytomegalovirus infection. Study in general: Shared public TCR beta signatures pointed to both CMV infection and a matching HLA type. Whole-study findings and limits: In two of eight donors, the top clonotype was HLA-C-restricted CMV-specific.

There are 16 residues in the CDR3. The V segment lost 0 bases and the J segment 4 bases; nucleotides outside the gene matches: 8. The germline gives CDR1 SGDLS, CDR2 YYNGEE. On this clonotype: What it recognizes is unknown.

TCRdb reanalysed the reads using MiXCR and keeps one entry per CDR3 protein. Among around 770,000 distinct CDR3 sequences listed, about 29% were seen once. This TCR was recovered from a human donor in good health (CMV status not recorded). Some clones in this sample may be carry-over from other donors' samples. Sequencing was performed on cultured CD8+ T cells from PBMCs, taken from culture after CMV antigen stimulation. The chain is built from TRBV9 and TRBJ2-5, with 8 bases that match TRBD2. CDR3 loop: CASSVAGVAGLETQYF. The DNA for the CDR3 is TGTGCCAGCAGCGTAGCTGGAGTAGCGGGGTTAGAGACCCAGTACTTC.